These T cell receptor beta chains were read from a single sample in a study of T cells in Graves' hyperthyroidism and ophthalmopathy. Via MiXCR, TCRdb re-called the multiplex PCR reads, giving one row per CDR3 protein. The sample contains 300,000 to 450,000 distinct CDR3 sequences, approximately 18% of which appear only once. The material sequenced was blood. Receptors were obtained from a man aged 18 to 30 with Graves' ophthalmopathy. Each CDR3 is given with its conserved first and last residue. A D gene is named only where the DNA matches it firmly. Some rows mark clone size as missing; the rest say once, few, many or name a class of expanded clone.

CDR3aa | CDR3nt | j_gene | abundance | v_gene | d_gene
CASSCYRGRSSYEQYF | TGTGCCAGCAGTTGCTACAGGGGACGGAGCTCCTACGAGCAGTACTTC | TRBJ2-7 | few | TRBV6-7 | TRBD1
CASSFRDSSYNEQFF | TGTGCCAGCAGCTTCCGGGACAGCTCCTACAATGAGCAGTTCTTC | TRBJ2-1 | many | TRBV3-1 | TRBD1
CASSPGGMNTEAFF | TGTGCCAGCAGCCCAGGGGGGATGAACACTGAAGCTTTCTTT | TRBJ1-1 | many | TRBV3-1 | TRBD1
CASSLVGSNSPLHF | TGTGCCAGCAGCTTAGTTGGTTCTAACTCACCCCTCCACTTT | TRBJ1-6 | NA | TRBV7-9 | NA
CASSQDRGQANTGELFF | TGTGCCAGCAGCCAAGATCGGGGACAGGCGAACACCGGGGAGCTGTTTTTT | TRBJ2-2 | many | TRBV3-1 | TRBD1
CASSQDRQSTQYF | TGTGCCAGCAGCCAAGATCGACAGTCTACGCAGTATTTT | TRBJ2-3 | NA | TRBV14 | NA
CSARDGPGEAFF | TGCAGTGCTAGAGATGGGCCGGGGGAAGCTTTCTTT | TRBJ1-1 | few | TRBV20-1 | NA
CASSQDQSGTQYF | TGTGCCAGCAGCCAAGATCAGAGCGGTACGCAGTATTTT | TRBJ2-3 | few | TRBV4-2 | NA
CASRADSNQPQHF | TGTGCCAGCAGGGCAGATAGCAATCAGCCCCAGCATTTT | TRBJ1-5 | many | TRBV2 | NA
CASTPGHLREKLFF | TGTGCCAGCACACCGGGACACCTGCGGGAAAAACTGTTTTTT | TRBJ1-4 | many | TRBV2 | NA
CASSLVSPNYGYTF | TGTGCCAGCAGCTTAGTTTCCCCAAACTATGGCTACACCTTC | TRBJ1-2 | few | TRBV13 | NA
CASSSASGGMIHEQYF | TGTGCCAGCAGCTCAGCATCAGGGGGCATGATCCACGAGCAGTACTTC | TRBJ2-7 | many | TRBV11-1 | TRBD1
CASSPRGRNEQFF | TGTGCCAGCAGCCCCAGGGGGCGAAATGAGCAGTTCTTC | TRBJ2-1 | few | TRBV2 | TRBD1
CASSEGRVGYTF | TGTGCCAGCAGTGAAGGCCGGGTTGGCTACACCTTC | TRBJ1-2 | many | TRBV2 | NA
CASSSSPTEAFF | TGCGCCAGCAGCTCGAGCCCGACTGAAGCTTTCTTT | TRBJ1-1 | many | TRBV5-1 | NA
CASSRRGGEKLFF | TGTGCCAGCAGCCGACGGGGGGGTGAAAAACTGTTTTTT | TRBJ1-4 | many | TRBV12-3/TRBV12-4 | NA
CASSLGTGPMNTEAFF | TGCGCCAGCAGCTTGGGGACAGGGCCAATGAACACTGAAGCTTTCTTT | TRBJ1-1 | NA | TRBV5-1 | TRBD1
CASSRGAESSYEQYF | TGTGCCAGCAGCCGCGGGGCAGAAAGCTCCTACGAGCAGTACTTC | TRBJ2-7 | NA | TRBV7-9 | NA
CASTQVPGTGGKNTEAFF | TGTGCCAGCACCCAAGTCCCGGGGACAGGGGGGAAGAACACTGAAGCTTTCTTT | TRBJ1-1 | many | TRBV12-3/TRBV12-4 | TRBD1
CASSGTSGGRGEQFF | TGTGCCAGCAGCGGGACTAGCGGGGGGCGGGGTGAGCAGTTCTTC | TRBJ2-1 | many | TRBV7-9 | TRBD2
CASSSRQGIGYGYTF | TGTGCCAGCAGCTCCAGACAGGGGATCGGGTATGGCTACACCTTC | TRBJ1-2 | NA | TRBV7-9 | TRBD1
CASSLAGLAGRTRTQYF | TGTGCCAGCAGTTTAGCGGGACTAGCGGGGCGGACTAGGACCCAGTACTTC | TRBJ2-5 | few | TRBV2 | TRBD2
CASSSSASGYNEQFF | TGCGCCAGCAGCTCTAGTGCTAGCGGGTACAATGAGCAGTTCTTC | TRBJ2-1 | many | TRBV5-1 | TRBD2
CASSHGTPLEQYF | TGTGCCAGCAGCCACGGGACTCCCCTCGAGCAGTACTTC | TRBJ2-7 | NA | TRBV11-2 | NA
CASNPSSGITDTQYF | TGTGCCAGCAACCCGTCTAGCGGTATCACAGATACGCAGTATTTT | TRBJ2-3 | NA | TRBV2 | TRBD2
CASSSRSTGELFF | TGTGCCAGCAGTTCACGATCCACCGGGGAGCTGTTTTTT | TRBJ2-2 | few | TRBV27 | NA
CASNHKTGKNIQYF | TGTGCCAGCAACCATAAGACAGGAAAAAACATTCAGTACTTC | TRBJ2-4 | NA | TRBV6-1 | NA
CASSQEFGTGGPDTQYF | TGTGCCAGCAGCCAAGAGTTCGGGACAGGGGGCCCAGATACGCAGTATTTT | TRBJ2-3 | NA | TRBV3-1 | TRBD1
CASSGQGYNQPQHF | TGTGCCAGCAGCGGACAGGGATACAATCAGCCCCAGCATTTT | TRBJ1-5 | many | TRBV11-2 | TRBD1
CASSLGQGAGNTEAFF | TGTGCCAGCAGCTTAGGACAGGGGGCAGGTAACACTGAAGCTTTCTTT | TRBJ1-1 | NA | TRBV5-5 | TRBD1
CASSQGAGGYQETQYF | TGCGCCAGCAGCCAAGGAGCGGGGGGCTACCAAGAGACCCAGTACTTC | TRBJ2-5 | NA | TRBV4-1 | TRBD2
CASSLDSPGQYF | TGTGCCAGCAGCTTAGATTCACCGGGCCAGTACTTC | TRBJ2-5 | NA | TRBV9 | NA
CASRLGSTDTQYF | TGTGCCAGCAGGCTTGGGAGCACAGATACGCAGTATTTT | TRBJ2-3 | many | TRBV2 | NA
CASSEGQAGDYGYTF | TGTGCCAGCAGTGAAGGGCAGGCTGGGGACTATGGCTACACCTTC | TRBJ1-2 | NA | TRBV6-1 | NA
CASSPLARRAFF | TGTGCCAGCTCACCATTAGCCAGGCGGGCTTTCTTT | TRBJ1-1 | many | TRBV18 | NA
CASSVRGQYTDTQYF | TGTGCCAGCAGCGTTCGCGGACAGTACACAGATACGCAGTATTTT | TRBJ2-3 | NA | TRBV7-3 | NA
CASSLGGTSGGQETQYF | TGTGCCAGCAGCTTAGGGGGGACTAGCGGGGGCCAAGAGACCCAGTACTTC | TRBJ2-5 | many | TRBV7-7 | TRBD2
CASSLEGLITDTQYF | TGTGCCAGCAGCTTGGAGGGACTCATCACAGATACGCAGTATTTT | TRBJ2-3 | few | TRBV5-6 | NA
CAISDKTGPWADTQYF | TGTGCCATCAGTGATAAGACAGGGCCTTGGGCAGATACGCAGTATTTT | TRBJ2-3 | many | TRBV10-3 | TRBD1
CASSENLAGGPSTDTQYF | TGTGCCAGCAGTGAGAATCTAGCGGGGGGGCCGAGCACAGATACGCAGTATTTT | TRBJ2-3 | many | TRBV12-3/TRBV12-4 | TRBD2
CASSLGSGQETQYF | TGCGCCAGCAGCTTGGGGTCCGGTCAAGAGACCCAGTACTTC | TRBJ2-5 | NA | TRBV5-1 | NA
CSADRTGQETQYF | TGCAGTGCCGATCGGACGGGCCAAGAGACCCAGTACTTC | TRBJ2-5 | many | TRBV20-1 | NA
CASSLSGPPEYEQYF | TGTGCCAGCAGCTTATCGGGGCCACCGGAATACGAGCAGTACTTC | TRBJ2-7 | many | TRBV11-2 | NA
CASSQPAIAGELFF | TGTGCCAGCAGCCAACCAGCAATCGCCGGGGAGCTGTTTTTT | TRBJ2-2 | few | TRBV3-1 | NA
CASSRRVGGTGANEQFF | TGTGCCAGCAGCCGTAGGGTGGGGGGGACAGGGGCCAATGAGCAGTTCTTC | TRBJ2-1 | NA | TRBV7-9 | TRBD1
CATSDPGQGGSYEQYF | TGTGCCACCAGTGACCCCGGACAGGGGGGCTCCTACGAGCAGTACTTC | TRBJ2-7 | NA | TRBV24-1 | TRBD1
CSARKDRVDTEAFF | TGCAGTGCTAGGAAAGACAGAGTGGACACTGAAGCTTTCTTT | TRBJ1-1 | many | TRBV20-1 | NA
CASSPEAGNYGYTF | TGTGCCAGCTCACCAGAAGCCGGAAACTATGGCTACACCTTC | TRBJ1-2 | many | TRBV18 | NA
CASSSSGGTGANVLTF | TGTGCCAGCAGTAGTAGCGGGGGGACTGGGGCCAACGTCCTGACTTTC | TRBJ2-6 | NA | TRBV27 | TRBD2
CASTVPGIRRTEAFF | TGTGCCAGCACCGTACCAGGGATACGTAGGACTGAAGCTTTCTTT | TRBJ1-1 | many | TRBV6-2/TRBV6-3 | NA
CASRGRSGNQPQHF | TGTGCCAGCCGCGGCAGGAGCGGCAATCAGCCCCAGCATTTT | TRBJ1-5 | many | TRBV6-1 | NA
CAISPGQGTSPLHF | TGTGCCATCTCCCCAGGACAGGGGACATCACCCCTCCACTTT | TRBJ1-6 | many | TRBV10-3 | TRBD1
CSVEFGKHEQYF | TGCAGCGTTGAATTCGGGAAGCACGAGCAGTACTTC | TRBJ2-7 | few | TRBV29-1 | NA
CASSYGQNYNSPLHF | TGTGCCAGCAGTTACGGCCAGAATTATAATTCACCCCTCCACTTT | TRBJ1-6 | few | TRBV6-9 | NA
CSVSRTEAFF | TGCAGCGTTAGCCGGACTGAAGCTTTCTTT | TRBJ1-1 | few | TRBV29-1 | NA
CASSLPTRGARPDTQYF | TGTGCCAGCAGCCTACCCACGCGGGGGGCCCGCCCAGATACGCAGTATTTT | TRBJ2-3 | many | TRBV12-3/TRBV12-4 | TRBD2
CASSGTSGAPREQYF | TGTGCCAGCAGCGGGACTAGCGGGGCCCCTAGAGAGCAGTACTTC | TRBJ2-7 | many | TRBV7-6 | TRBD2
CASSLSTYGTGGSYEQYF | TGTGCCAGCAGTTTATCCACGTACGGGACAGGGGGTAGCTACGAGCAGTACTTC | TRBJ2-7 | NA | TRBV28 | TRBD1
CASNPGSEAFF | TGTGCCAGCAATCCTGGCAGTGAAGCTTTCTTT | TRBJ1-1 | many | TRBV2 | NA